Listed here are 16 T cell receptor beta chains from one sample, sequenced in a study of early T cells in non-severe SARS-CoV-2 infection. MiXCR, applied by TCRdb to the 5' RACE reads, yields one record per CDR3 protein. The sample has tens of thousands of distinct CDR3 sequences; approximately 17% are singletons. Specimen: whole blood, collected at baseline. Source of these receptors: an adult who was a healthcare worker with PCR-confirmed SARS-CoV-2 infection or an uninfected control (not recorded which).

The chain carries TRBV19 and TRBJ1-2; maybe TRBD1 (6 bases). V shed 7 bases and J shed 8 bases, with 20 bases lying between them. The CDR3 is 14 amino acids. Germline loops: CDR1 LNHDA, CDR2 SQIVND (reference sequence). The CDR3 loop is CASTPLRGVRGYTF. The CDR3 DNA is TGTGCCAGTACCCCTTTGAGGGGGGTGAGGGGCTACACCTTC.

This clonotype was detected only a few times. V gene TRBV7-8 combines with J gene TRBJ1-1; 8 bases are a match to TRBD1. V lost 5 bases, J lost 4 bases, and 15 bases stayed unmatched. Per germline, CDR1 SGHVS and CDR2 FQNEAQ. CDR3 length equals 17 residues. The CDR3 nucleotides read TGTGCCAGCAGCGCTAGGCGGCCAGGGGGCACGGGCACTGAAGCTTTCTTT. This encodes CASSARRPGGTGTEAFF.

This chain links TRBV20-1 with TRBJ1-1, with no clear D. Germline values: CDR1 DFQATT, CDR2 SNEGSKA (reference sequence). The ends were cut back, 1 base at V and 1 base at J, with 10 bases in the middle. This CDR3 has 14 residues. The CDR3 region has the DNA TGCAGTGCTAGAGGCCCCCCGCGGAACACTGAAGCTTTCTTT. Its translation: CSARGPPRNTEAFF.

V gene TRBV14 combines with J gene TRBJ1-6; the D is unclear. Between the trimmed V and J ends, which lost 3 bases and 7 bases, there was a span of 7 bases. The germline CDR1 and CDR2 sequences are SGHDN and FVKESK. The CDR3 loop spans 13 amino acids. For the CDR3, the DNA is TGTGCCAGCAGCCAGGCCTCCAATTCACCCCTCCACTTT. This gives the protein CASSQASNSPLHF. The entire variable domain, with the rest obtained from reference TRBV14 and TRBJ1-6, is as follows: EAGVTQFPSHSVIEKGQTVTLRCDPISGHDNLYWYRRVMGKEIKFLLHFVKESKQDESGMPNNRFLAERTGGTYSTLKVQPAELEDSGVYFCASSQASNSPLHFGNGTRLTVT.

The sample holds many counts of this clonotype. The CDR3 nucleotides read TGTGCCAGCAGTTTGGGGACTAGCGGGTCTGGGGCCAACGTCCTGACTTTC. Encoded protein: CASSLGTSGSGANVLTF. The rearrangement links TRBV28 to TRBJ2-6, with TRBD2 identical over 12 bases. CDR1 MDHEN and CDR2 SYDVKM come from the germline V gene. V shed 3 bases, J shed 1 base, and the junction held 1 base outside the gene matches. This CDR3 region has 17 residues.

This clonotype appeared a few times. CDR3 nucleotide sequence: TGTGCCAGCAGTTTCGGGTCTGGAAACACCATATATTTT. Translation gives CASSFGSGNTIYF. J is TRBJ1-3 and V is TRBV6-2 or TRBV6-3; unclear D gene. The V gene's germline CDR1 is MNHEY and CDR2 SVGEGT. CDR3 length: 13 residues. Trimming took off 4 bases at V and 1 base at J, with 5 bases between the two ends.

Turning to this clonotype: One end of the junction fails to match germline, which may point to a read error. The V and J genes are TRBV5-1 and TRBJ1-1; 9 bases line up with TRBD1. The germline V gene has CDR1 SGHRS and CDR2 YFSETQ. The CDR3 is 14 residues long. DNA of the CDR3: TGCGCCAGCAGCTCGAGGGGACAGGGAACTGAAGTTTTCTTT. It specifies CASSSRGQGTEVFF.

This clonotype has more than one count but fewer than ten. The CDR3 DNA follows: TGTGCCAGCAGCGAAAACGGGGGCACTGAAGCTTTCTTT. Translated: CASSENGGTEAFF. The chain links TRBV2 to TRBJ1-1; TRBD1 might be the D (5 bases). Germline V gene data show CDR1 as SNHLY and CDR2 as FYNNEI. This CDR3 is built from 13 residues. V was cut by 6 bases and J by 4 bases, with 12 bases left in between.

CDR3 region: CSAPGYNEQFF. The CDR3 bases are TGCAGTGCCCCCGGGTACAATGAGCAGTTCTTC. This chain uses TRBV20-1 with TRBJ2-1; no reliable D call. The germline CDR1 and CDR2 sequences are DFQATT and SNEGSKA (reference sequence). CDR3 length: 11 residues. V was clipped by 6 bases and J by 4 bases, with 7 bases between them.

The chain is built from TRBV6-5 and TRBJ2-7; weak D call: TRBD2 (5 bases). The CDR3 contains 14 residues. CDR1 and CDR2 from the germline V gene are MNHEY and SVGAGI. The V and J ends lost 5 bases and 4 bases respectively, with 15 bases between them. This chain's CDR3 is CASSHLSVTYEQYF. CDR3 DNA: TGTGCCAGCAGTCACCTTAGCGTGACGTACGAGCAGTACTTC.

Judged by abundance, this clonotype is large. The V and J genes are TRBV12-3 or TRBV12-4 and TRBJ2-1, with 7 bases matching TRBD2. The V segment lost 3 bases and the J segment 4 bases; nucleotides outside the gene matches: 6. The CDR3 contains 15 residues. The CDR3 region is CASSLGAGLYNEQFF. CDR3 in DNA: TGTGCCAGCAGTTTGGGAGCGGGACTTTACAATGAGCAGTTCTTC.

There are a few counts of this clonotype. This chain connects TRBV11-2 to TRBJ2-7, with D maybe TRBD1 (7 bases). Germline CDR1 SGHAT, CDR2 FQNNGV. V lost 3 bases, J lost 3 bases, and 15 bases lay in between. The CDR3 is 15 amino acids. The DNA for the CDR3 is TGTGCCAGCAGCTTCCAGCTCCAGGGGGGCTACGAGCAGTACTTC. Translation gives CASSFQLQGGYEQYF.

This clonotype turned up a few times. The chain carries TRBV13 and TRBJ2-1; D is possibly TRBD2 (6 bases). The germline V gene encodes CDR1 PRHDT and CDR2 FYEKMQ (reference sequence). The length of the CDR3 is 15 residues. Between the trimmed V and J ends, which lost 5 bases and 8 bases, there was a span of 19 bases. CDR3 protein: CASSTILTSFDEQFF. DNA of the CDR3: TGTGCCAGCAGCACGATACTGACTAGTTTCGATGAGCAGTTCTTC.

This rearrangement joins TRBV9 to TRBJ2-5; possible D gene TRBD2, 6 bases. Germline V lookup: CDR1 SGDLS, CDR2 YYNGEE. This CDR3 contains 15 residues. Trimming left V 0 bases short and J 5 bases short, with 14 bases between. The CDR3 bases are TGTGCCAGCAGCGTAGCGGGACTGCCTCGGGAGACCCAGTACTTC. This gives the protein CASSVAGLPRETQYF.

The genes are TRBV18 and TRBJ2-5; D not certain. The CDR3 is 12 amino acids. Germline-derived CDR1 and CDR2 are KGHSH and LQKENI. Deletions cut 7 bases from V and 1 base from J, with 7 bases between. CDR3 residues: CASWQGQETQYF. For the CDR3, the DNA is TGTGCCAGCTGGCAAGGCCAAGAGACCCAGTACTTC.

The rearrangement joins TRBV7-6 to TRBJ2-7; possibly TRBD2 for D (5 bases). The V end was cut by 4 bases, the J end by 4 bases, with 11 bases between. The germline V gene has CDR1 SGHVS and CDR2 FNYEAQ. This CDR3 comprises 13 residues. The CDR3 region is CASSSYDYYEQYF. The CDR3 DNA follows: TGTGCCAGCAGCTCTTATGACTATTACGAGCAGTACTTC.